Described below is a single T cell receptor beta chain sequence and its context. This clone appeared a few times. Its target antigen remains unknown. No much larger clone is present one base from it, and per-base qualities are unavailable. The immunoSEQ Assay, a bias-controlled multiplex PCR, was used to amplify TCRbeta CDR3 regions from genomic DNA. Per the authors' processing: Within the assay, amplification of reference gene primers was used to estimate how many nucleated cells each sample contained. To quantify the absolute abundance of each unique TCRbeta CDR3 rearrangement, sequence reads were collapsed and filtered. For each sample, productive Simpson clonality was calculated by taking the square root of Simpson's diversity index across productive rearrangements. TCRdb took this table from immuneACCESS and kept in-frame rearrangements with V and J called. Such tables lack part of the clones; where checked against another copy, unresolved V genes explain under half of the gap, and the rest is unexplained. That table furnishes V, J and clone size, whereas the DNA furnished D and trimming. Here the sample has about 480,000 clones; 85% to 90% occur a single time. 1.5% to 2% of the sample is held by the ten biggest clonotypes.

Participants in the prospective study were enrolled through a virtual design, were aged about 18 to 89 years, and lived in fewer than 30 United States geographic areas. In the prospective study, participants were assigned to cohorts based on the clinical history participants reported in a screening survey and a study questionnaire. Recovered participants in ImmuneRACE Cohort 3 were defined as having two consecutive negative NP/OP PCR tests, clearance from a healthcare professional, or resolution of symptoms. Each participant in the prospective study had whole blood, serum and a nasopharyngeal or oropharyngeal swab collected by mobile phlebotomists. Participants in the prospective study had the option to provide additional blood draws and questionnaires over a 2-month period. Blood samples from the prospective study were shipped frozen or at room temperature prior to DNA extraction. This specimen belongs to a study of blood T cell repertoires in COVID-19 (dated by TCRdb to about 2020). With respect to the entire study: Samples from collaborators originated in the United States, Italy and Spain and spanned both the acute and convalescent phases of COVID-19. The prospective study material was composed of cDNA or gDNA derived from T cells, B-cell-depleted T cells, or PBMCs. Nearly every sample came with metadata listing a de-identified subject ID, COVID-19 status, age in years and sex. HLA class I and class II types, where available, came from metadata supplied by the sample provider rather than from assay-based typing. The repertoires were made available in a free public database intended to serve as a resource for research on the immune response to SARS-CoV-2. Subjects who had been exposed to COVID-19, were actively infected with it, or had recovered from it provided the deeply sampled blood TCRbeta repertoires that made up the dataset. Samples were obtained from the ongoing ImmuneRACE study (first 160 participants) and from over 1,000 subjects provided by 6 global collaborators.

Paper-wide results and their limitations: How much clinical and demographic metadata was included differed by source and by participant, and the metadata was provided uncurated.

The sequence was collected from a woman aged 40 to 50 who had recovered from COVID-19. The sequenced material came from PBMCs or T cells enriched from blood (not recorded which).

The CDR3 here reads CASTEGSLTHNSPLHF. The sequenced DNA is TGTGCCAGCACGGAGGGCTCGCTAACTCATAATTCACCCCTCCACTTT. The receptor chain draws on TRBV11-3 and TRBJ1-6; there is no confident call for the D gene. CDR1 and CDR2 are drawn from the germline V gene: SGHNT, YENEEA. The trim is 7 bases for V and 5 bases for J, with a gap of 18 bases between the germline ends. From cysteine to phenylalanine, the CDR3 is 16 amino acids long. Only the CDR3 DNA is retained, 48 bases long and in frame from the first base. With all but the CDR3 taken from the reference TRBV11-3 and TRBJ1-6 genes, the full variable domain is: EAGVVQSPRYKIIEKKQPVAFWCNPISGHNTLYWYLQNLGQGPELLIRYENEEAVDDSQLPKDRFSAERLKGVDSTLKIQPAELGDSAVYLCASTEGSLTHNSPLHFGNGTRLTVT.